The rows below give T cell receptor beta chains drawn from one sample of a study of control samples from healthy donors and cancer patients. Assay: immunoSEQ multiplex PCR; the TCRdb copy retains only in-frame clones and omits some. The data hold about 140,000 clones, with approximately 94% observed a single time. Sequences were obtained from blood. All receptors come from a man in his forties in good health. Each CDR3 is given with its conserved first and last residue. A D gene is named only where the DNA matches it firmly. A row's size may be missing; if present it is once, few, many or a size class.

abundance,d_gene,v_gene,j_gene,CDR3nt,CDR3aa
-,TRBD1,TRBV11-2,TRBJ1-1,TGTGCCAGCAGCTTCTTTCCAGGGGGTGCTTTCTTT,CASSFFPGGAFF
-,-,TRBV7-8,TRBJ1-3,TGTGCCACTTCACCGGGACGGCATAAACCTGGAAACACCATATATTTT,CATSPGRHKPGNTIYF
-,-,TRBV10-3,TRBJ2-7,TGTGCCATCAGTGAGTCGGGCTGGGAACTCGCCTACGAGCAGTACTTC,CAISESGWELAYEQYF
-,TRBD2,TRBV5-4,TRBJ2-7,TGTGCCAGCAGCTTAGGGACTAGCGGTTACTCCTACGAGCAGTACTTC,CASSLGTSGYSYEQYF
-,TRBD2,TRBV27,TRBJ2-2,TGTGCCAGTCAGACTAGCGGCATAGGGGAGCTGTTTTTT,CASQTSGIGELFF
-,-,TRBV11-3,TRBJ2-1,TGTGCCAGCAGCTTAGTCCCCCTCAAGCGGGTGAGCTCCTACAATGAGCAGTTCTTC,CASSLVPLKRVSSYNEQFF
few,-,TRBV2,TRBJ2-5,TGTGCCAGCAGCTTCAACAGGGACGAGACCCAGTACTTC,CASSFNRDETQYF
-,-,TRBV12-3/TRBV12-4,TRBJ1-1,TGTGCCAGCAGAAGGAACACTGAAGCTTTCTTT,CASRRNTEAFF
-,-,TRBV6-5,TRBJ1-2,TGTGCCAGCACCACAGCGAACTATGGCTACACCTTC,CASTTANYGYTF
-,-,TRBV5-6,TRBJ1-4,TGTGCCAGCAGCTTGGGAGGACCGGATGAAAAACTGTTTTTT,CASSLGGPDEKLFF
-,-,TRBV6-5,TRBJ2-1,TGTGCTCTAGGGGCGGGGACCGGCTCCTACAATGAGCAGTTCTTC,CALGAGTGSYNEQFF
-,TRBD1,TRBV7-2,TRBJ1-5,TGTGCCAGCAGCTTAACAGGGGGCCAGAGTCAGCCCCAGCATTTT,CASSLTGGQSQPQHF
-,-,TRBV7-9,TRBJ1-1,TGTGCCAGCAGCTCCGACGGAATTAAAGCTTTCTTT,CASSSDGIKAFF
-,-,TRBV11-1,TRBJ1-3,TGTGCCAGCAGCAGTACAGGGAGCTCTGGAAACACCATATATTTT,CASSSTGSSGNTIYF
-,-,TRBV6-1,TRBJ2-7,TGTGCCAGCAGTGACAGGACTTCCTACGAGCAGTACTTC,CASSDRTSYEQYF
-,-,TRBV6-5,TRBJ1-4,TGTGCCAGCAGTTACTCTCGGCAGTCTAATGAAAAACTGTTTTTT,CASSYSRQSNEKLFF
-,-,TRBV29-1,TRBJ1-1,TGCAGCGTTGAAGACGGGCAGAGAGCTTTCTTT,CSVEDGQRAFF